The TCR beta chain described here comes from a study of blood T cell repertoires in COVID-19. Trimming left V 5 bases short and J 2 bases short, with 9 bases between. This CDR3 is built from 13 residues. Germline V CDR1 and CDR2: MGHDK, SYGVNS. Methods used by the authors: The authors estimated nucleated cell counts from reference gene primer amplification. Generated by immunoSEQ multiplex PCR, the TCRdb table keeps only in-frame clones and is missing some. V and J calls and clone size are given by that table; D and trimming were obtained from the DNA. The data contain roughly 400,000 clones, approximately 93% of them singletons. Everyone who took part was roughly 18 to 90 years old, and they came from 24 US areas. Participants in the exposed group had met a COVID-19 case in the 2 weeks before joining the study. This clone was seen only once.

The receptor's source is a woman aged 40 to 55 who had been exposed to COVID-19. The chain uses TRBV25-1 and TRBJ1-1; D might be TRBD1 (6 bases). Sample: PBMCs or T cells enriched from blood (not recorded which). The CDR3 loop reads CASSLQGNTEAFF. In DNA form, the CDR3 reads TGTGCCAGCAGTTTACAGGGTAACACTGAAGCTTTCTTT.